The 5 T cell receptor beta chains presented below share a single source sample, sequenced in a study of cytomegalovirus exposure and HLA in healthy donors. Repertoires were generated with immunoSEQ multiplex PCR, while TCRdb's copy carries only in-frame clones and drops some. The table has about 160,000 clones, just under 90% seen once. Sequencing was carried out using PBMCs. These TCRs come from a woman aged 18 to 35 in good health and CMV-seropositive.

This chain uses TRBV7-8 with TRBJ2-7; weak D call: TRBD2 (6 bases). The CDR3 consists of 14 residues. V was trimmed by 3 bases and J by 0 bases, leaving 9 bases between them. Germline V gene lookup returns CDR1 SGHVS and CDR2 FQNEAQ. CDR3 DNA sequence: TGTGCCAGCAGCTTTTGGGGGGACTCCTACGAGCAGTACTTC. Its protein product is CASSFWGDSYEQYF.

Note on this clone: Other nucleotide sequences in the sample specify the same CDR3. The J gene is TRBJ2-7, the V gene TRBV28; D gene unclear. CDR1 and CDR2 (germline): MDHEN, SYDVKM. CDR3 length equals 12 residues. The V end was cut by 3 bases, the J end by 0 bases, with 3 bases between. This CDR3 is CASSLSSYEQYF. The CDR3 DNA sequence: TGTGCCAGCAGTTTGAGCTCCTACGAGCAGTACTTC.

The CDR3 protein is CASSGVYQETQYF. In nucleotides, the CDR3 is TGCGCCAGCAGCGGGGTCTACCAAGAGACCCAGTACTTC. The chain combines TRBV10-1 with TRBJ2-5; D perhaps matches TRBD2 (5 bases). Trimming removed 6 bases at V and 0 bases at J, with 8 bases between. The CDR3 length is 13 residues. Looked up from germline, CDR1 is WNHNN and CDR2 is SYGVQD (reference sequence).

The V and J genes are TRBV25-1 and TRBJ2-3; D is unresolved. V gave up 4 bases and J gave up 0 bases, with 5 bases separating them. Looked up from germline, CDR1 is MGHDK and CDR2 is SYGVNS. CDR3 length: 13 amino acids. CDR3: CASSGSSTDTQYF. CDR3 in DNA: TGTGCCAGCAGTGGTTCTAGCACAGATACGCAGTATTTT.

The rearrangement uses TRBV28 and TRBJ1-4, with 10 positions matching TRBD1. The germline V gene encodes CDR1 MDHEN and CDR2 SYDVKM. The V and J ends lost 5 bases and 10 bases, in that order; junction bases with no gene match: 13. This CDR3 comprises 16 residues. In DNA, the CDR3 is TGTGCCAGCAGTCTCCTCCCGGGACAGGGGTCGGGAAAACTGTTTTTT. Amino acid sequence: CASSLLPGQGSGKLFF.